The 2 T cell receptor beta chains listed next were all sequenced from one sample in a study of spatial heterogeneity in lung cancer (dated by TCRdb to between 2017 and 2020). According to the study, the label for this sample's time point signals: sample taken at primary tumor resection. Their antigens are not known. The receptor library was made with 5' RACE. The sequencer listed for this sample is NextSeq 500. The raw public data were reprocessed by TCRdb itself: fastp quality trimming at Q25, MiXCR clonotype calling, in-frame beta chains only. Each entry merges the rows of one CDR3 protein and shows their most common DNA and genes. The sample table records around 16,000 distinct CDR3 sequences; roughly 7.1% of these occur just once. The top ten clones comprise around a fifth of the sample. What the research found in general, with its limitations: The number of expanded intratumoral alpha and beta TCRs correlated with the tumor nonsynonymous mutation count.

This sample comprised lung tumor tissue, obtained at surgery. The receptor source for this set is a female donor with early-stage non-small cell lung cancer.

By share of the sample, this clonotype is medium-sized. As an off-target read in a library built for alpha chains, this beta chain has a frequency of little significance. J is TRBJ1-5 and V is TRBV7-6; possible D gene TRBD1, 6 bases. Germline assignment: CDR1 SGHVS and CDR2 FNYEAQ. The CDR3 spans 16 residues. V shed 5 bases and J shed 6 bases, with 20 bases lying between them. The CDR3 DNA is TGTGCCAGCAGCCCACGGCAGGCAGGGGCAGGTCAGCCCCAGCATTTT. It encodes CASSPRQAGAGQPQHF.

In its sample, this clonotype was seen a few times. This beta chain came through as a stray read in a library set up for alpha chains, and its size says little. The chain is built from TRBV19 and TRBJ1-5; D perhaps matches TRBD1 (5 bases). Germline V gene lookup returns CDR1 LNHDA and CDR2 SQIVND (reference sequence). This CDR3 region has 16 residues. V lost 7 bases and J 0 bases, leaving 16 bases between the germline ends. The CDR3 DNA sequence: TGTGCCAGTAACGAGTGGGACCTTTATAGCAATCAGCCCCAGCATTTT. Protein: CASNEWDLYSNQPQHF.